The following is a T cell receptor beta chain sequence with its context. Its antigen is not known. Peripheral blood and lesional scalp punch biopsies came from alopecia areata patients. Germline V gives CDR1 LGHNA, CDR2 YSLEER. Trimming removed 0 bases from V and 5 bases from J, with 11 bases in between. The CDR3 covers 15 residues. The sample originates from a study of CD8+ T cells in alopecia areata. Overall study: Treatment comprised oral tofacitinib, 5 to 10 mg twice daily, in treated patients. Tofacitinib continued for 6 to 18 months and was then withheld for 6 months. General study results and limits: Relative to normal scalp, lesional scalp, especially alopecia totalis/universalis, showed higher clonality.

RNA was isolated and reverse transcribed to cDNA, the sequencing template. Clones were sequenced by immunoSEQ multiplex PCR, and TCRdb holds only the in-frame ones, with some missing. Here the sample spans about 180,000 clones, around 63% being singletons. The TCR was taken from a human donor with alopecia areata. The chain employs TRBV4-3 and TRBJ1-5; D gene unclear. Specimen: CD4+ T cells sorted from blood, collected at week 0. CDR3 bases: TGCGCCAGCAGCCAAGACCTTGGGGAATATCAGCCCCAGCATTTT. As protein: CASSQDLGEYQPQHF.